One sample yielded the 25 T cell receptor beta chains listed below, sequenced in a study of spatial heterogeneity in lung cancer. TCRdb passed the 5' RACE reads through MiXCR, listing each CDR3 protein once. The sample holds around 45,000 distinct CDR3 sequences; approximately 22% are singletons and the top ten take about 7.7%. The time point was: blood at routine non-recurrence follow-up after resection. The sequenced sample was PBMCs, obtained at follow-up. The receptors come from a female donor with early-stage non-small cell lung cancer.

The J gene is TRBJ2-3, the V gene TRBV3-1; D remains ambiguous. The CDR3 extends over 13 amino acids. The ends were cut back, 0 bases at V and 7 bases at J, with 8 bases in the middle. Germline assignment: CDR1 LGHDT and CDR2 YNNKEL (reference sequence). DNA for the CDR3: TGTGCCAGCAGCCAAGATATGACCCATACGCAGTATTTT. It translates to CASSQDMTHTQYF.

Many counts were recorded for this clonotype. The genes are TRBV11-2 and TRBJ2-7, with 11 bases matching TRBD2. This CDR3 contains 17 residues. Unmatched junction bases numbered 11, after V lost 6 bases and J lost 1 base. Germline V gene sequence: CDR1 SGHAT, CDR2 FQNNGV. CDR3 bases: TGTGCCAGCAGTCAGTTGGGGACTAGCGGACCTTCCTACGAGCAGTACTTC. Protein product: CASSQLGTSGPSYEQYF.

The sample holds one count of this clonotype. The chain recombines TRBV19 with TRBJ2-3; D is perhaps TRBD1 or TRBD2 (5 bases each). The CDR3 totals 13 residues. The germline V and J ends were trimmed by 9 bases and 3 bases, with 13 bases remaining between them. The germline CDR1 and CDR2 sequences are LNHDA and SQIVND (reference sequence). DNA of the CDR3: TGTGCCAGCAACCCGGGACGGACAGATACGCAGTATTTT. Protein product: CASNPGRTDTQYF.

This clonotype was seen a few times. This rearrangement joins TRBV5-1 to TRBJ1-5; 9 bases line up with TRBD1. The CDR3 totals 20 residues. The trim removed 7 bases at V and 3 bases at J, leaving 23 bases unmatched. Germline CDR1 reads SGHRS; CDR2 reads YFSETQ. CDR3 sequence (DNA): TGCGCCAGCCGTATAAACCCCGGGACAGGGCTTAAAGGGGCCAATCAGCCCCAGCATTTT. Its protein product is CASRINPGTGLKGANQPQHF.

This chain joins TRBV6-2 or TRBV6-3 and TRBJ1-1, with a tentative D call TRBD1 (6 bases). Germline lookup yields CDR1 MNHEY and CDR2 SVGEGT. The V and J ends lost 1 base and 5 bases respectively, with 14 bases between them. The CDR3 is 15 residues long. Written as DNA, the CDR3 is TGTGCCAGCAGTTACTGGGGGGGCGCGGAAACTGAAGCTTTCTTT. The encoded protein is CASSYWGGAETEAFF.

This clonotype was seen a handful of times. V usage is TRBV11-2 and J usage is TRBJ2-5; D tentatively reads TRBD1 or TRBD2 (5 bases each). V lost 4 bases to trimming and J lost 9 bases, with 21 bases between them. CDR1 is SGHAT and CDR2 is FQNNGV in the germline V gene. The CDR3 is 15 residues long. In DNA form, the CDR3 reads TGTGCCAGCAGCTCGATCAGGTTAGGGACGAGGGCCCAGTACTTC. It translates to CASSSIRLGTRAQYF.

At least ten counts were recorded for this clonotype. As DNA, the CDR3 is TGCAGCGTTACCAGTCCCTCCTACGAGCAGTACTTC. Translating it yields CSVTSPSYEQYF. This chain links TRBV29-1 with TRBJ2-7; D unresolved. The V end was cut by 5 bases, the J end by 0 bases, with 8 bases between. The CDR3 runs to 12 residues. Germline CDR1 and CDR2: SQVTM and ANQGSEA.

The CDR3 coding sequence is TGTGCCAGCTCAAGAGCGGCGATCCTAGTGCGGTACGAGCAGTACTTC. The encoded protein is CASSRAAILVRYEQYF. The genes are TRBV18 and TRBJ2-7, with D possibly being TRBD2 (5 bases). There are 16 residues in the CDR3. V was cut by 5 bases and J by 4 bases, with 21 bases left in between. The germline CDR1 and CDR2 sequences are KGHSH and LQKENI.

V and J are TRBV5-6 and TRBJ1-5; D is ambiguous. The CDR3 contains 13 residues. Germline loops: CDR1 SGHDT, CDR2 YYEEEE. Trimming removed 2 bases from V and 4 bases from J, with 7 bases in between. The CDR3 coding sequence is TGTGCCAGCAGCTTTCAGCCAAATCAGCCCCAGCATTTT. This gives the protein CASSFQPNQPQHF.

This clonotype was seen repeatedly, ten times or more. The chain has TRBV10-2 and TRBJ1-2; the D gene is possibly TRBD1 (6 bases). The CDR3 spans 14 residues. With 8 bases removed from V and 5 bases from J, the gap between germline ends came to 18 bases. CDR1 and CDR2 (germline): WSHSY, SAAADI. The CDR3 reads CASGGKGGRYGYTF. The CDR3 region has the DNA TGCGCCAGCGGGGGAAAGGGGGGAAGGTATGGCTACACCTTC.

The chain joins TRBV6-2 or TRBV6-3 to TRBJ2-7; a weak D match, TRBD2 (6 bases). The CDR3 spans 14 residues. Germline V gene lookup returns CDR1 MNHEY and CDR2 SVGEGT. V was clipped by 10 bases and J by 5 bases, with 21 bases between them. The CDR3 region has the DNA TGTGCCACCCATCCGACTAGATTAGAGAACGAGCAGTACTTC. This translates into CATHPTRLENEQYF.

This clonotype was counted at least ten times. The rearrangement links TRBV29-1 to TRBJ1-4; D possibly corresponds to TRBD1 (5 bases). This CDR3 spans 12 amino acids. Germline values: CDR1 SQVTM, CDR2 ANQGSEA. V was cut by 4 bases and J by 6 bases, with 9 bases left in between. The DNA of the CDR3 is TGCAGCGTTGTCGGGGCGGATGAAAAACTGTTTTTT. Translation: CSVVGADEKLFF.

The chain has TRBV7-2 and TRBJ1-5, with D possibly matching TRBD1 (6 bases). V was trimmed by 5 bases and J by 6 bases, leaving 14 bases between them. CDR1 and CDR2 from the germline V gene are SGHTA and FQGNSA. The CDR3 runs to 14 residues. This chain's CDR3 is CASSKYRVPQPQHF. As DNA, the CDR3 is TGTGCCAGCAGCAAGTACAGGGTCCCTCAGCCCCAGCATTTT.

This chain's CDR3 is CASSMTRTEAFF. The CDR3 DNA reads TGTGCCAGTAGTATGACAAGAACTGAAGCTTTCTTT. This chain uses TRBV19 with TRBJ1-1; D gene unclear. Looked up from germline, CDR1 is LNHDA and CDR2 is SQIVND (reference sequence). The CDR3 contains 12 residues. The V gene lost 3 bases and the J gene lost 5 bases, with 7 bases spanning the gap.

The chain has TRBV12-3 or TRBV12-4 and TRBJ1-2; D might be TRBD1 (6 bases). V was cut by 6 bases and J by 8 bases, with 25 bases left in between. The CDR3 is 16 amino acids. The CDR3 spells CASSSDLETGEGGYTF. In DNA form, the CDR3 reads TGTGCCAGCAGCTCTGACCTCGAGACAGGAGAAGGAGGCTACACCTTC.

This clonotype showed up just a few times. This rearrangement joins TRBV29-1 to TRBJ2-2; TRBD1 is a possible D gene (6 bases). Germline loops: CDR1 SQVTM, CDR2 ANQGSEA. Trimming left V 7 bases short and J 1 base short, with 16 bases between. The CDR3 loop spans 15 amino acids. For the CDR3, the DNA is TGCAGCGCAACTACTACAGGGTTGAACACCGGGGAGCTGTTTTTT. As protein: CSATTTGLNTGELFF.

V is TRBV6-1 and J is TRBJ1-2; D unclear. The CDR3 is 13 amino acids. Germline V gives CDR1 MNHNS, CDR2 SASEGT. V lost 8 bases and J 2 bases, leaving 12 bases between the germline ends. The CDR3 sequence is CASRETTNYGYTF. The CDR3 bases are TGTGCCAGCCGCGAGACTACGAACTATGGCTACACCTTC.

This chain links TRBV7-8 with TRBJ2-5; D might be TRBD1 or TRBD2, each matching 5 bases. CDR3 length: 19 amino acids. Trimming shortened V by 2 bases and J by 2 bases, and 24 bases separated the two germline ends. Germline assignment: CDR1 SGHVS and CDR2 FQNEAQ. CDR3 in DNA: TGTGCCAGCAGCTTATCTAGGGGTGTAATGGGGAGTTGGCAAGAGACCCAGTACTTC. This gives the protein CASSLSRGVMGSWQETQYF.

There are many counts of this clonotype. CDR3 amino acids: CASSRDYTDTQYF. The CDR3 DNA follows: TGTGCCAGTAGTCGGGACTACACAGATACGCAGTATTTT. The chain recombines TRBV19 with TRBJ2-3, with 7 bases lining up with TRBD2. The CDR3 consists of 13 residues. Trimming took 5 bases from V and 2 from J; bases not matched to a gene: 1. Germline values: CDR1 LNHDA, CDR2 SQIVND (reference sequence).

The DNA for the CDR3 is TGTGCCAGCAGCTACGGCGGGGGAGACGTCCGGGAAAAACTGTTTTTT. It yields the protein CASSYGGGDVREKLFF. V usage is TRBV5-4 and J usage is TRBJ1-4; D might be TRBD1 (5 bases). V gave up 3 bases and J gave up 8 bases, with 20 bases separating them. The CDR3 length is 16 residues. Germline-derived CDR1 and CDR2 are SGHNT and YYREEE (reference sequence).

This clonotype showed up just a few times. Germline is not matched at one junction end, which may reflect a read error. This chain connects TRBV4-1 to TRBJ1-2; 10 bases are a match to TRBD1. The CDR3 totals 14 residues. Germline V gene data show CDR1 as MGHRA and CDR2 as YSYEKL. The CDR3 coding sequence is TGCGCCAGCAGCCCCACCGGGACAGGGGTCTGGGCTTACTTC. Its protein product is CASSPTGTGVWAYF.

V and J are TRBV19 and TRBJ1-1; D is possibly TRBD1 (5 bases). The CDR3 has 15 residues. CDR1 and CDR2 from the germline V gene are LNHDA and SQIVND (reference sequence). Trimming cost V 2 bases and J 4 bases, with 14 bases left between them. For the CDR3, the DNA is TGTGCCAGTAGTATACTCCAGGGCGGGGGCACTGAAGCTTTCTTT. This translates into CASSILQGGGTEAFF.

This clonotype was seen repeatedly, ten times or more. The chain joins TRBV11-2 to TRBJ1-1; D is possibly TRBD1 (5 bases). Germline V gives CDR1 SGHAT, CDR2 FQNNGV. The CDR3 is 15 amino acids. The V end was cut by 3 bases, the J end by 8 bases, with 19 bases between. This CDR3 reads CASSFEAQGIGEAFF. CDR3 coding DNA: TGTGCCAGCAGCTTTGAGGCGCAGGGCATCGGGGAAGCTTTCTTT.

This clonotype has ten or more counts. This chain uses TRBV12-3 or TRBV12-4 with TRBJ2-3, with 9 positions matching TRBD2. V dropped 4 bases and J dropped 3; count of bases not matched to a gene: 8. The CDR3 sequence is 16 residues long. CDR3 in amino acids: CASSSELAGVTDTQYF. Here the CDR3 DNA reads TGTGCCAGCAGTTCGGAATTAGCGGGAGTTACAGATACGCAGTATTTT.

The chain carries TRBV20-1 and TRBJ2-3; no clear D. The CDR3 sequence is 11 residues long. V lost 4 bases to trimming and J lost 0 bases, with 2 bases between them. In germline, CDR1 is DFQATT, CDR2 SNEGSKA (reference sequence). The DNA for the CDR3 is TGCAGTGCTACTAGCACAGATACGCAGTATTTT. It yields the protein CSATSTDTQYF.